This TCR beta chain was sequenced in a study of CD8+CD57+ T cells in acquired aplastic anemia. Template material for TCR beta VDJ and CDR3 profiling consisted of genomic DNA. Each CDR3 protein is one row after TCRdb ran MiXCR on the reads. The sample carries tens of thousands of distinct CDR3 sequences, over 35% recorded once. Points on this clonotype: Its ends do not fully match the called genes, so a read error is possible.

Source material: sorted CD4+, CD8+, or CD8+CD57+ T cells (not recorded which) from PBMCs. The clonotype comes from a human donor in good health, serving as a control.

CDR3 DNA sequence: TGCAGTGCTAGAAGCGGGGGGCTGAGCTCCTACGGGCAGTACTTC. Its protein is CSARSGGLSSYGQYF. The chain recombines TRBV20-1 with TRBJ2-7; TRBD2 aligns across 9 bases. Germline CDR1 is DFQATT and CDR2 is SNEGSKA (reference sequence). The CDR3 loop spans 15 amino acids.